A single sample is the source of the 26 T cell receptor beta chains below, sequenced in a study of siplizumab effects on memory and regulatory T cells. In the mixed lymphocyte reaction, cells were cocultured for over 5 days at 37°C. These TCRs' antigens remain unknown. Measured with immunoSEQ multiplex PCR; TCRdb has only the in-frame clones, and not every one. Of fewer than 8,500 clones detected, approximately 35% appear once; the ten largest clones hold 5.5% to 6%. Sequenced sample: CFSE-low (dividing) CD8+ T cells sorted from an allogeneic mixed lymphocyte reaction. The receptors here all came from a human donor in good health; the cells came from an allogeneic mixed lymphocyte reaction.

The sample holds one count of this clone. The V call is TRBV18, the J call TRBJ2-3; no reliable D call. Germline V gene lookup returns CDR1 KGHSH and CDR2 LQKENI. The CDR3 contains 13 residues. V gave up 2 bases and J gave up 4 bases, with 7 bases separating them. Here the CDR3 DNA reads TGTGCCAGCTCACCATCCACCCCAGATACGCAGTATTTT. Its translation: CASSPSTPDTQYF. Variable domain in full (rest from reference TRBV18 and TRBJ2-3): NAGVMQNPRHLVRRRGQEARLRCSPMKGHSHVYWYRQLPEEGLKFMVYLQKENIIDESGMPKERFSAEFPKEGPSILRIQQVVRGDSAAYFCASSPSTPDTQYFGPGTRLTVL.

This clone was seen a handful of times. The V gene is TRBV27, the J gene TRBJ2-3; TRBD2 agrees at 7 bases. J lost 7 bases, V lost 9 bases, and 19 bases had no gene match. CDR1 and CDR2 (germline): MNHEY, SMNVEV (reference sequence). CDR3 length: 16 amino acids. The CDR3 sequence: CASSPSRTRGSYTQYF. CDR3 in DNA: TGTGCCAGTAGTCCCTCCCGGACTAGAGGTAGCTATACGCAGTATTTT.

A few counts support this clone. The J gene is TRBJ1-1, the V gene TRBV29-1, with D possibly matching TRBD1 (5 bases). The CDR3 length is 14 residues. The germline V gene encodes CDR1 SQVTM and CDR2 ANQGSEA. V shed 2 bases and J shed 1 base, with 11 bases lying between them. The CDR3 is CSVEWLGQNTEAFF. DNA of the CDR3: TGCAGCGTTGAATGGCTCGGACAGAACACTGAAGCTTTCTTT. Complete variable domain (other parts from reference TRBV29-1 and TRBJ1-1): SAVISQKPSRDICQRGTSLTIQCQVDSQVTMMFWYRQQPGQSLTLIATANQGSEATYESGFVIDKFPISRPNLTFSTLTVSNMSPEDSSIYLCSVEWLGQNTEAFFGQGTRLTVV.

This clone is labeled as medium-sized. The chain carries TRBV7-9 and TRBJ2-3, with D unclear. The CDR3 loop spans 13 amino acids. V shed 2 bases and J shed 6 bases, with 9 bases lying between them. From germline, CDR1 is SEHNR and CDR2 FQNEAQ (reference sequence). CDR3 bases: TGTGCCAGCAGCTTAAGTATCAGGGATACGCAGTATTTT. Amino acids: CASSLSIRDTQYF. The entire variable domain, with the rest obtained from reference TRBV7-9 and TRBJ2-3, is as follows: DTGVSQNPRHKITKRGQNVTFRCDPISEHNRLYWYRQTLGQGPEFLTYFQNEAQLEKSRLLSDRFSAERPKGSFSTLEIQRTEQGDSAMYLCASSLSIRDTQYFGPGTRLTVL.

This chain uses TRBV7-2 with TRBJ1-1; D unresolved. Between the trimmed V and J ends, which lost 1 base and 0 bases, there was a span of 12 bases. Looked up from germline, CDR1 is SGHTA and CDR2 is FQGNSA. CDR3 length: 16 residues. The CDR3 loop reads CASSLGVSDMNTEAFF. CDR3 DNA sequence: TGTGCCAGCAGCTTAGGGGTCTCAGATATGAACACTGAAGCTTTCTTT.

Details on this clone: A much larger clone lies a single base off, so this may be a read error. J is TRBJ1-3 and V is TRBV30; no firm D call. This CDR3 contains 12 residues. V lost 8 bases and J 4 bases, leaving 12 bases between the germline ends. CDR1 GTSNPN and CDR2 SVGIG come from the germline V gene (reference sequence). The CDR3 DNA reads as TGTGCCCGCCTCGCGAGCGGAAACACCATATATTTT. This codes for CARLASGNTIYF.

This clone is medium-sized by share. CDR3 nucleotide sequence: TGTGCCAGCTCACCATCTGATGAGGGGTACGAGCAGTACTTC. Translation gives CASSPSDEGYEQYF. The V and J genes are TRBV18 and TRBJ2-7; D is possibly TRBD1 or TRBD2 (5 bases each). CDR3 length: 14 residues. V was trimmed by 2 bases and J by 4 bases, leaving 12 bases between them. The V gene's germline CDR1 is KGHSH and CDR2 LQKENI. The complete variable domain, with remaining parts taken from reference TRBV18 and TRBJ2-7, reads NAGVMQNPRHLVRRRGQEARLRCSPMKGHSHVYWYRQLPEEGLKFMVYLQKENIIDESGMPKERFSAEFPKEGPSILRIQQVVRGDSAAYFCASSPSDEGYEQYFGPGTRLTVT.

The CDR3 DNA reads as TGTGCCAGCAGTTCCCTGTTTGTGGGGAGCACAGATACGCAGTATTTT. Protein: CASSSLFVGSTDTQYF. The V and J genes are TRBV27 and TRBJ2-3; no clear D. The length of the CDR3 is 16 residues. Looked up from germline, CDR1 is MNHEY and CDR2 is SMNVEV (reference sequence). V shed 4 bases and J shed 0 bases, with 14 bases lying between them.

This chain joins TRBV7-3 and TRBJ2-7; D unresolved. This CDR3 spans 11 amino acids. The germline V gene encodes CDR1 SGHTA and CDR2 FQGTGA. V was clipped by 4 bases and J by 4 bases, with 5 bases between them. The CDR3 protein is CASSSPYEQYF. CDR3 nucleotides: TGTGCCAGCAGCTCCCCTTACGAGCAGTACTTC.

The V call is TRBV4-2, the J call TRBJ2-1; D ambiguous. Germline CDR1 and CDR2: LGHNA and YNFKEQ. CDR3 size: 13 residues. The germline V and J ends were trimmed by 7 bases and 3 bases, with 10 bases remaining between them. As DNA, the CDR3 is TGTGCCAGCAAGGGAATAGACTACAATGAGCAGTTCTTC. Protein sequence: CASKGIDYNEQFF.

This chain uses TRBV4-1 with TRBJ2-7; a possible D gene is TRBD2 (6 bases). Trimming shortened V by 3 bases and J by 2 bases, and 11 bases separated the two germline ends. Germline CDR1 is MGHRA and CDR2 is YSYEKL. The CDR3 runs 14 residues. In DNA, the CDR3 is TGCGCCAGCAGCCACCAAGCGGGCGCCTACGAGCAGTACTTC. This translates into CASSHQAGAYEQYF.

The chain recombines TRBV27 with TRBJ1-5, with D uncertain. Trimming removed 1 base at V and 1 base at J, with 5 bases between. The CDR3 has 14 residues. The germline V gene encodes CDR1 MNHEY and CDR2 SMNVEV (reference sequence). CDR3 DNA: TGTGCCAGCAGTTTATTTGGGAGCAATCAGCCCCAGCATTTT. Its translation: CASSLFGSNQPQHF.

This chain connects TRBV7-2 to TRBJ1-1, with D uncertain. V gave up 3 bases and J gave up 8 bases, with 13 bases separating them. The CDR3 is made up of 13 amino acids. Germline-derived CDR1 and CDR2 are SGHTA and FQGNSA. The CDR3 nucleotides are TGTGCCAGCAGCTTGACAAGACACCAGGAAGCTTTCTTT. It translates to CASSLTRHQEAFF.

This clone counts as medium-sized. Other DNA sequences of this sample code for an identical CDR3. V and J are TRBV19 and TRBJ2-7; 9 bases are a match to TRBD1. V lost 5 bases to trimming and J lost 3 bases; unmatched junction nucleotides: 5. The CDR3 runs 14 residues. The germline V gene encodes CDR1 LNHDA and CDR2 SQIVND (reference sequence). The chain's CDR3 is CASSPGTGNYEQYF. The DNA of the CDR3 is TGTGCCAGTAGTCCCGGGACAGGGAACTACGAGCAGTACTTC.

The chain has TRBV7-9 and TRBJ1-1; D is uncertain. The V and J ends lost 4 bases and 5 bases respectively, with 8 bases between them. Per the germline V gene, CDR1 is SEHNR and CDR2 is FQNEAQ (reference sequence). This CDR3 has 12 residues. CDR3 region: CASSSGYTEAFF. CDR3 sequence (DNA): TGTGCCAGCAGCTCAGGATATACTGAAGCTTTCTTT.

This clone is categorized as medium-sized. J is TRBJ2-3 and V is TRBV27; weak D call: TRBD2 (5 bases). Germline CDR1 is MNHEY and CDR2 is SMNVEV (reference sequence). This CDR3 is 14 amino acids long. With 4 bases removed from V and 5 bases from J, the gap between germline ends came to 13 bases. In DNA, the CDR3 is TGTGCCAGCAGTTCCGGACTCCGGATAGATACGCAGTATTTT. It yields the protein CASSSGLRIDTQYF.

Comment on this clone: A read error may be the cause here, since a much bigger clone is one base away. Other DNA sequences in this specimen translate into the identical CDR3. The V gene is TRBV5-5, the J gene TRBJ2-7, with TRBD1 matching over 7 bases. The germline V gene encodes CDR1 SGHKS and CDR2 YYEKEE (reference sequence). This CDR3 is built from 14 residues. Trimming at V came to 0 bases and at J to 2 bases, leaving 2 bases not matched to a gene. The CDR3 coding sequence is TGTGCCAGCAGCTTGGGGCAGGGGGCCTACGAGCAGTACTTC. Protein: CASSLGQGAYEQYF. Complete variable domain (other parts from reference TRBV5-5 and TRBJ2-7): DAGVTQSPTHLIKTRGQQVTLRCSPISGHKSVSWYQQVLGQGPQFIFQYYEKEERGRGNFPDRFSARQFPNYSSELNVNALLLGDSALYLCASSLGQGAYEQYFGPGTRLTVT.

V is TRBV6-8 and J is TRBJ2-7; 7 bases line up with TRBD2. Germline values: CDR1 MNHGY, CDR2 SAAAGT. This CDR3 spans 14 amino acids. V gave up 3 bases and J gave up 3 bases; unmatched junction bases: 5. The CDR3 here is CASSYGGRGYEQYF. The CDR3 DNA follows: TGTGCCAGCAGTTATGGCGGGAGAGGCTACGAGCAGTACTTC.

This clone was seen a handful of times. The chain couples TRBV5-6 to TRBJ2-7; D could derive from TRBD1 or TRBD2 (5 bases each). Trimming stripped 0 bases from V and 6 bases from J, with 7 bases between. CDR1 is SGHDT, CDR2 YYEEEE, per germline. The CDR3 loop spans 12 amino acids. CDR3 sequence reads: CASSLVRGEQYF. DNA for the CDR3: TGTGCCAGCAGCTTGGTGAGGGGCGAGCAGTACTTC.

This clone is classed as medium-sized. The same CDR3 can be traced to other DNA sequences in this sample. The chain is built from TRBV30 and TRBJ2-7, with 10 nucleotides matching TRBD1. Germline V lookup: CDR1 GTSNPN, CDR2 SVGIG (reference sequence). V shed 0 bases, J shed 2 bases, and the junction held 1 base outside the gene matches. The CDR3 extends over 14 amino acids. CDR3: CAWSVGTGAYEQYF. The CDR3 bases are TGTGCCTGGAGTGTGGGGACAGGGGCCTACGAGCAGTACTTC. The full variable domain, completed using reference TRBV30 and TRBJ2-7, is SQTIHQWPATLVQPVGSPLSLECTVEGTSNPNLYWYRQAAGRGLQLLFYSVGIGQISSEVPQNLSASRPQDRQFILSSKKLLLSDSGFYLCAWSVGTGAYEQYFGPGTRLTVT.

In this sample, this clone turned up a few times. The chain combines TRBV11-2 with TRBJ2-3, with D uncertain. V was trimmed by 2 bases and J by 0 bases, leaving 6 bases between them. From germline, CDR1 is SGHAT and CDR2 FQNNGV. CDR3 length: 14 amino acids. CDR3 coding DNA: TGTGCCAGCAGCTTACACCGTAGCACAGATACGCAGTATTTT. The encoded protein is CASSLHRSTDTQYF. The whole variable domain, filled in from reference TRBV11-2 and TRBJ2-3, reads EAGVAQSPRYKIIEKRQSVAFWCNPISGHATLYWYQQILGQGPKLLIQFQNNGVVDDSQLPKDRFSAERLKGVDSTLKIQPAKLEDSAVYLCASSLHRSTDTQYFGPGTRLTVL.

As DNA, the CDR3 is TGTGCCAGCAGTTCGGACAGGGGTTTGGGCAATCAGCCCCAGCATTTT. It codes for CASSSDRGLGNQPQHF. The chain joins TRBV28 to TRBJ1-5; TRBD1 matches at 9 bases. V shed 4 bases and J 2 bases; nucleotides not matched to a gene: 6. Germline V gives CDR1 MDHEN, CDR2 SYDVKM. This CDR3 has 16 amino acids.

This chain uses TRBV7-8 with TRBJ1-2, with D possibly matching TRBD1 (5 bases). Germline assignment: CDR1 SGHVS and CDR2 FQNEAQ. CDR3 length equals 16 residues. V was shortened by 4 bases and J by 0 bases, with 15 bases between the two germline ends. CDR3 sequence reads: CASSSTFGGANYGYTF. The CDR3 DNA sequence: TGTGCCAGCAGCTCCACCTTCGGGGGAGCTAACTATGGCTACACCTTC.

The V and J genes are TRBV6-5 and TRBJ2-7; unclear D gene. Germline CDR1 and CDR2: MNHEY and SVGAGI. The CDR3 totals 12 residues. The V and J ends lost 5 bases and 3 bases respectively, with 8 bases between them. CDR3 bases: TGTGCCAGCAGTGGGGTTCGCTACGAGCAGTACTTC. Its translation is CASSGVRYEQYF.

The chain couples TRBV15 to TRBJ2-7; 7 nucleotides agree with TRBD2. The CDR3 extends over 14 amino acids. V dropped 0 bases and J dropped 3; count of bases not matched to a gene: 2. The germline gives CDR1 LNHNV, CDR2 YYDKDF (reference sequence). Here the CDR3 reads CATSRDAGDYEQYF. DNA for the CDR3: TGTGCCACCAGCAGAGATGCGGGAGACTACGAGCAGTACTTC.

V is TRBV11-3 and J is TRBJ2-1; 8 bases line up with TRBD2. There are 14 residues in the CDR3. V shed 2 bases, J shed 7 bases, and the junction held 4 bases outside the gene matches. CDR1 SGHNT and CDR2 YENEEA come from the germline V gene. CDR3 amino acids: CASSLPSGRNEQFF. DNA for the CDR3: TGTGCCAGCAGCTTACCTAGCGGGCGAAATGAGCAGTTCTTC.